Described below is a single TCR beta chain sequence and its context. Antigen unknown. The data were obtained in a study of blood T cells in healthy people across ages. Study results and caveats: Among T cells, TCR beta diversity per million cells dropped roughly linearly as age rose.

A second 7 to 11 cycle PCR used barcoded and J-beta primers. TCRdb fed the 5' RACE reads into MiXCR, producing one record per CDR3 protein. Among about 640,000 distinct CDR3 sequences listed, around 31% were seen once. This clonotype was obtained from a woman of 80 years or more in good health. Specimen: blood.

CDR3 DNA sequence: TGTGCCTGGAGTGCTACTCAGGACACTGAAGCTTTCTTT. This gives the protein CAWSATQDTEAFF. J is TRBJ1-1 and V is TRBV30; D uncertain. The ends were cut back, 1 base at V and 3 bases at J, with 9 bases in the middle. The germline V gene has CDR1 GTSNPN and CDR2 SVGIG (reference sequence). The CDR3 is made up of 13 amino acids.